The text below deals with one T cell receptor (beta chain). Per germline, CDR1 SGHDT and CDR2 YYEEEE. The CDR3 runs to 12 residues. The V end was cut by 4 bases, the J end by 9 bases, with 13 bases between. The data were produced by immunoSEQ multiplex PCR, yet TCRdb's version contains in-frame clones alone and is incomplete. The data show around 5,100 clones, with roughly four fifths seen just once and over 15% held by the top ten. The data belong to a study of hypomethylating agent response in myelodysplastic syndrome. This chain uses TRBV5-6 with TRBJ2-5; D possibly corresponds to TRBD1 (5 bases). This receptor was obtained from a human donor with myelodysplastic syndrome. The sequencing used bone marrow, collected before or after starting hypomethylating agent treatment for myelodysplastic syndrome (not recorded which). The CDR3 DNA sequence: TGTGCCAGCAGCATATCCGTAGGGGCCCAGTACTTC. As protein: CASSISVGAQYF.